This is a list of T cell receptor beta chains from one sample in a study of T cells after yellow fever vaccination. MiXCR was run by TCRdb on the 5' RACE reads, yielding one entry per CDR3 protein. This table has a few hundred thousand distinct CDR3 sequences, 8.1% appearing once. The material was PBMCs, obtained 45 days after the first yellow fever vaccination. These TCRs come from a man between 18 and 35 years old who received the YFV17D yellow fever vaccine. CDR3s include the opening cysteine and the closing phenylalanine or tryptophan. A D gene is named only where the DNA matches it firmly. The size field is filled for only some rows; it gives once, few, many or a size class.

D gene | clone size | J gene | V gene | CDR3 DNA | CDR3 protein
. | many | TRBJ1-6 | TRBV19 | TGTGCCAGTAGTATTCGCCCGTATAATTCACCCCTCCACTTT | CASSIRPYNSPLHF
. | few | TRBJ1-4 | TRBV30 | TGTGCCTGGGCGGGGGCAACTAATGAAAAACTGTTTTTT | CAWAGATNEKLFF
TRBD1 | few | TRBJ1-1 | TRBV5-1 | TGCGCCAGCAGCCAAACAGGGGCGAGGAACACTGAAGCTTTCTTT | CASSQTGARNTEAFF
. | few | TRBJ2-1 | TRBV12-3/TRBV12-4 | TGTGCCAGCAGTTTATTCCAGGGGGGTGTGGATGAGCAGTTCTTC | CASSLFQGGVDEQFF
TRBD2 | few | TRBJ2-1 | TRBV5-1 | TGCGCCAGCAATCGCATAAGCGGGGGCGGTGTGGATGAGCAGTTCTTC | CASNRISGGGVDEQFF
. | few | TRBJ1-4 | TRBV20-1 | TGCAGTGCTAGAGAGGCAGGGGAAAATGAAAAACTGTTTTTT | CSAREAGENEKLFF
TRBD2 | . | TRBJ2-2 | TRBV7-2 | TGTGCCAGCAGCTTAGGTCTAGCGGGCACCGGGGAGCTGTTTTTT | CASSLGLAGTGELFF
. | . | TRBJ2-3 | TRBV7-9 | TGTGCCAGCAGCTCCCTCCGGGGGCGCGCCGCAGATACGCAGTATTTT | CASSSLRGRAADTQYF
TRBD1 | . | TRBJ2-1 | TRBV7-2 | TGTGCCAGCAGCATCGGACCGGGACAGTCCTACAATGAGCAGTTCTTC | CASSIGPGQSYNEQFF
. | . | TRBJ2-3 | TRBV7-9 | TGTGCCAGCAGCCTAGAGGGGCACACAGATACGCAGTATTTT | CASSLEGHTDTQYF
. | . | TRBJ2-1 | TRBV4-1 | TGCGCCAGCAGCCAGTCCGACAGCAATGAGCAGTTCTTC | CASSQSDSNEQFF
. | . | TRBJ2-5 | TRBV7-6 | TGTGCCAGCAGCTTACGCAGTACGTCGAGCCAAGAGACCCAGTACTTC | CASSLRSTSSQETQYF
TRBD2 | few | TRBJ2-5 | TRBV12-3/TRBV12-4 | TGTGCCAGCAGTTCGGGGGGAGGCGAACAAGAGACCCAGTACTTC | CASSSGGGEQETQYF
. | few | TRBJ1-1 | TRBV4-1 | TGCGCCAGCAGCCCCCCGCTGGCGGGGAACACTGAAGCTTTCTTT | CASSPPLAGNTEAFF
. | . | TRBJ1-2 | TRBV12-3/TRBV12-4 | TGTGCCAGCAGTCCGAACAGGAGAAATAACCCCTATGGCTACACCTTC | CASSPNRRNNPYGYTF
. | . | TRBJ1-5 | TRBV7-9 | TGTGCCAGCAGCTTACAAAGGGAAGACCCCCGGTCGCCCCAGCATTTT | CASSLQREDPRSPQHF
TRBD2 | . | TRBJ2-5 | TRBV10-3 | TGTGCCATCAGCGACTCGAACGCCAGCGGGGTCGACCAAGAGACCCAGTACTTC | CAISDSNASGVDQETQYF
. | few | TRBJ2-1 | TRBV7-6 | TGTGCCAGCAGCTGGGGTACACAGGGCAATGAGCAGTTCTTC | CASSWGTQGNEQFF
TRBD1 | . | TRBJ2-6 | TRBV18 | TGTGCCAGCTCACGCCCCGAAACAGGGGATGGGGCCAACGTCCTGACTTTC | CASSRPETGDGANVLTF
TRBD1 | . | TRBJ1-1 | TRBV5-1 | TGCGCCAGCAGCTTGGCCGAGTCGGAGGGGGCAGCTTTCTTT | CASSLAESEGAAFF
. | few | TRBJ2-3 | TRBV20-1 | TGCAGTGCTAGATCGTGGGGGGGCCGTGGGGCAGATACGCAGTATTTT | CSARSWGGRGADTQYF
. | . | TRBJ1-2 | TRBV27 | TGTGCCAGCAGTTTATGGGCAGGGGCGGTCTATGGCTACACCTTC | CASSLWAGAVYGYTF
. | . | TRBJ1-1 | TRBV20-1 | TGCAGTGCTTTTACAGGGTGGAACACTGAAGCTTTCTTT | CSAFTGWNTEAFF
TRBD1 | few | TRBJ2-5 | TRBV12-3/TRBV12-4 | TGTGCCAGCAGCGCAGAGACAGGGGGTCAGACCCAGTACTTC | CASSAETGGQTQYF
TRBD1 | . | TRBJ2-2 | TRBV6-2/TRBV6-3 | TGTGCCAGCAGTTTAACAGGGGGCCCCGGGGAGCTGTTTTTT | CASSLTGGPGELFF
. | . | TRBJ1-5 | TRBV4-2 | TGTGCCAGCAGCCAAGATAGGACACGGTCGTGGCAGCCCCAGCATTTT | CASSQDRTRSWQPQHF
. | many | TRBJ2-3 | TRBV30 | TGTGCCTGGAGTTTCTGGGGCACAGATACGCAGTATTTT | CAWSFWGTDTQYF
TRBD1 | many | TRBJ1-6 | TRBV6-1 | TGTGCCAGCAGTGCCGGGACAGGTGATAATTCACCCCTCCACTTT | CASSAGTGDNSPLHF
. | . | TRBJ1-2 | TRBV6-1 | TGTGCCAGCACTCGGCTCGGCAGGGGAAGGCTATCAGGCTACACCTTC | CASTRLGRGRLSGYTF
. | few | TRBJ2-1 | TRBV15 | TGTGCCACCAGCGGACGGCCGAACAATGAGCAGTTCTTC | CATSGRPNNEQFF
TRBD2 | few | TRBJ2-3 | TRBV12-3/TRBV12-4 | TGTGCCAGCAGCCCCGGGACTAGCGGGGGTTCAGATACGCAGTATTTT | CASSPGTSGGSDTQYF
TRBD2 | . | TRBJ2-7 | TRBV12-3/TRBV12-4 | TGTGCCAGCAGTCCAACCGGGGGGGCCTACGAGCAGTACTTC | CASSPTGGAYEQYF
TRBD1 | . | TRBJ2-2 | TRBV5-1 | TGCGCCAGCAGCGGCCAGTTGGGACAGTCTCTTTCCGGGGAGCTGTTTTTT | CASSGQLGQSLSGELFF
. | few | TRBJ2-4 | TRBV29-1 | TGCAGCGTTGAAGTAGGGGGCAAAAACATTCAGTACTTC | CSVEVGGKNIQYF
TRBD1 | . | TRBJ1-6 | TRBV4-3 | TGCGCCAGCAGCCAAGATCGCGTCAAGAGACAGGGGTGGTATAATTCACCCCTCCACTTT | CASSQDRVKRQGWYNSPLHF
. | many | TRBJ2-3 | TRBV6-2/TRBV6-3 | TGTGCCAGCAGTTACTGGAGCACAGATACGCAGTATTTT | CASSYWSTDTQYF
. | few | TRBJ1-1 | TRBV5-6 | TGTGCCAGCGGAGAGGCGCAGTCCGTGAACACTGAAGCTTTCTTT | CASGEAQSVNTEAFF
TRBD1 | many | TRBJ1-4 | TRBV5-1 | TGCGCCAGCAGCTTGGAGGGGGCGCGGGAAAAACTGTTTTTT | CASSLEGAREKLFF
. | few | TRBJ2-7 | TRBV5-1 | TGCGCCAGCAGCTTTCCCGGAGCCTACGAGCAGTACTTC | CASSFPGAYEQYF
. | . | TRBJ2-3 | TRBV18 | TGTGCCAGCTCATGGGACGTACAAGATACGCAGTATTTT | CASSWDVQDTQYF
TRBD1 | few | TRBJ1-6 | TRBV25-1 | TGTGCCAGCAGTTACCCGGGACAGGGGCATTCACCCCTCCACTTT | CASSYPGQGHSPLHF
TRBD1 | . | TRBJ1-5 | TRBV7-3 | TGTGCCAGCAGCTTCGGACAGGGTAGGAATCAGCCCCAGCATTTT | CASSFGQGRNQPQHF
TRBD2 | . | TRBJ2-1 | TRBV9 | TGTGCCAGCTCGGGAGGGGTAGATGAGCAGTTCTTC | CASSGGVDEQFF
. | few | TRBJ2-5 | TRBV9 | TGTGCCAGCAGCGTCCGGTGGGAAGAGACCCAGTACTTC | CASSVRWEETQYF
. | . | TRBJ1-3 | TRBV6-1 | TGTGCCAGCAGCCCCGGACGGGCCTCTGGAAACACCATATATTTT | CASSPGRASGNTIYF
TRBD2 | . | TRBJ2-5 | TRBV25-1 | TGTGCCAGCAGTAGCCTAGCGGGACAAGAGACCCAGTACTTC | CASSSLAGQETQYF
. | few | TRBJ2-2 | TRBV3-1 | TGTGCCAGCAGCCAAGAGAGTTCGGGTACCGGGGAGCTGTTTTTT | CASSQESSGTGELFF